Below, 23 T cell receptor beta chains from the same sample are listed, as sequenced in a study of identical twins. From the 5' RACE reads, TCRdb called clonotypes with MiXCR, one entry per CDR3 protein. This sample carries hundreds of thousands of distinct CDR3 sequences, about 7.5% of them seen once, and the ten largest clones take around 5%. These data were also filed under a second study, of yellow fever vaccine responses in identical twins.

Sequencing used CD8+ T cells sorted from blood. The source is a young woman in good health.

This clonotype was detected many times. CDR3 in amino acids: CASNRRDYADTQYF. Written as DNA, the CDR3 is TGTGCCAGCAACCGGCGGGACTACGCGGATACGCAGTATTTT. V and J are TRBV2 and TRBJ2-3; 7 bases match TRBD2. Germline-derived CDR1 and CDR2 are SNHLY and FYNNEI. J was trimmed by 6 bases and V by 7 bases; bases with no gene match: 10. CDR3 length equals 14 residues.

The chain employs TRBV6-4 and TRBJ1-1, with TRBD1 identical over 7 bases. The CDR3 loop spans 19 amino acids. V trimming: 6 bases; J trimming: 2 bases; junction bases outside the gene matches: 21. Germline CDR1 is MRHNA and CDR2 is SNTAGT. The CDR3 DNA follows: TGTGCCAGCAGACACTTCCCGGCGTCCGGGACAGCTCACAACACTGAAGCTTTCTTT. Protein: CASRHFPASGTAHNTEAFF.

The chain links TRBV3-1 to TRBJ2-4; 8 positions match TRBD2. This CDR3 is built from 17 residues. The V segment lost 1 base and the J segment 3 bases; nucleotides outside the gene matches: 8. Germline CDR1 LGHDT, CDR2 YNNKEL (reference sequence). Here the CDR3 reads CASSQVSSGGDKNIQYF. CDR3 bases: TGTGCCAGCAGCCAAGTATCATCCGGGGGGGACAAAAACATTCAGTACTTC.

This clonotype was picked up a small number of times. This chain joins TRBV2 and TRBJ1-5; D is unresolved. Germline CDR1 SNHLY, CDR2 FYNNEI. V dropped 8 bases and J dropped 1 base, with 12 bases sitting between them. The CDR3 sequence is 14 residues long. As DNA, the CDR3 is TGTGCCAGCGGAAAGGACTCCAGCAATCAGCCCCAGCATTTT. Protein: CASGKDSSNQPQHF.

The rearrangement links TRBV20-1 to TRBJ2-5; the match to TRBD1 covers 7 bases. Germline assignment: CDR1 DFQATT and CDR2 SNEGSKA (reference sequence). V shed 5 bases, J shed 5 bases, and the junction held 11 bases outside the gene matches. The CDR3 is 14 residues long. CDR3 nucleotide sequence: TGCAGTGCTGCCGCCGGGACAGCCCTCGAGACCCAGTACTTC. It encodes CSAAAGTALETQYF.

This chain connects TRBV29-1 to TRBJ2-3; a possible D gene is TRBD2 (7 bases). The CDR3 contains 14 residues. Germline assignment: CDR1 SQVTM and CDR2 ANQGSEA. V gave up 8 bases and J gave up 4 bases, with 19 bases separating them. The CDR3 loop reads CSPDGGGAADTQYF. The CDR3 nucleotides read TGCAGCCCTGATGGTGGGGGGGCTGCAGATACGCAGTATTTT.

This clonotype has more than one count but fewer than ten. The chain has TRBV11-1 and TRBJ2-7, with 7 bases aligning to TRBD2. The CDR3 is made up of 18 amino acids. Germline V gene lookup returns CDR1 SGHAT and CDR2 FQDESV (reference sequence). V trimming: 5 bases; J trimming: 3 bases; junction bases outside the gene matches: 19. CDR3 residues: CASSQTQDRREPFYEQYF. In DNA, the CDR3 is TGTGCCAGCAGCCAAACCCAAGATCGGCGGGAGCCCTTCTACGAGCAGTACTTC.

This clonotype occurred many times. The V call is TRBV29-1, the J call TRBJ1-1; weak D call: TRBD1 (6 bases). Trimming pared 8 bases from V and 5 bases from J, leaving 15 bases between. Germline values: CDR1 SQVTM, CDR2 ANQGSEA. CDR3 length equals 12 residues. The CDR3 sequence: CSPHKGGTEAFF. The DNA for the CDR3 is TGCAGCCCCCACAAAGGGGGGACTGAAGCTTTCTTT.

This clonotype occurred a few times. The chain employs TRBV7-8 and TRBJ2-3; 12 nucleotides line up with TRBD2. The junction had 4 bases not matched to a gene; V was cut back by 1 base and J by 5 bases. Germline CDR1 and CDR2: SGHVS and FQNEAQ. The CDR3 has 16 residues. As DNA, the CDR3 is TGTGCCAGCAGCTTAGAACTAGCGGGAGGTCAAGATACGCAGTATTTT. Translating it yields CASSLELAGGQDTQYF.

The chain uses TRBV29-1 and TRBJ1-2; D call uncertain. CDR3 size: 11 residues. V lost 3 bases to trimming and J lost 8 bases, with 10 bases between them. Germline values: CDR1 SQVTM, CDR2 ANQGSEA. The CDR3 DNA reads as TGCAGCGTTGACTCGGGGTTAGGCTACACCTTC. Its protein product is CSVDSGLGYTF.

This clonotype was seen ten or more times. The V and J genes are TRBV5-1 and TRBJ2-7, with 8 bases fitting TRBD2. This CDR3 comprises 15 residues. Germline trimming cut 0 bases from V and 0 bases from J; bases unmatched to any gene: 2. CDR1 and CDR2 from the germline V gene are SGHRS and YFSETQ. The CDR3 sequence is CASSLAGGRSYEQYF. The DNA for the CDR3 is TGCGCCAGCAGCTTGGCGGGAGGGCGCTCCTACGAGCAGTACTTC.

This clonotype has at least ten counts. V is TRBV28 and J is TRBJ2-3; 8 bases match TRBD2. CDR3 size: 15 residues. CDR1 is MDHEN, CDR2 SYDVKM, per germline. The ends lost 3 bases at V and 3 bases at J; junction bases unmatched: 5. The CDR3 sequence is CASSFREGRTDTQYF. In DNA, the CDR3 is TGTGCCAGCAGTTTCCGGGAGGGCCGAACAGATACGCAGTATTTT.

The chain links TRBV11-3 to TRBJ2-1, with D tentatively TRBD2 (6 bases). CDR1 and CDR2 from the germline V gene are SGHNT and YENEEA. Between the trimmed V and J ends, which lost 4 bases and 6 bases, there was a span of 19 bases. This CDR3 contains 16 residues. The CDR3 DNA follows: TGTGCCAGCAGCTGGGCCGGAGGGCCGGATTTCAATGAGCAGTTCTTC. As protein: CASSWAGGPDFNEQFF.

The genes are TRBV3-1 and TRBJ2-7; D uncertain. Trimming stripped 1 base from V and 0 bases from J, with 4 bases between. Germline V gene sequence: CDR1 LGHDT, CDR2 YNNKEL (reference sequence). The CDR3 runs to 13 residues. The CDR3 DNA reads as TGTGCCAGCAGCCAAGGGATCTCCTACGAGCAGTACTTC. This sequence encodes CASSQGISYEQYF.

Note on this clonotype: One end of the junction is discordant with germline, which a read error may explain. The chain uses TRBV2 and TRBJ2-1, with D hard to call. Per the germline V gene, CDR1 is SNHLY and CDR2 is FYNNEI. CDR3 size: 12 residues. CDR3 sequence (DNA): TGTGCCAGCAGTGAGGGTTTTAGTGTTTGGGTCTTC. Amino acid sequence: CASSEGFSVWVF.

This clonotype was counted between two and nine times. The chain links TRBV10-3 to TRBJ2-7; 7 bases align to TRBD2. Trimming at V came to 6 bases and at J to 4 bases, leaving 9 bases not matched to a gene. The CDR3 sequence is 14 residues long. Germline values: CDR1 ENHRY, CDR2 SYGVKD. The CDR3 loop reads CAISSSGTYYEQYF. The CDR3, as DNA: TGTGCCATCAGCTCTAGCGGTACTTATTACGAGCAGTACTTC.

Ten or more counts support this clonotype. The chain combines TRBV4-1 with TRBJ1-5; 8 nucleotides line up with TRBD1. This CDR3 spans 16 amino acids. CDR1 and CDR2 from the germline V gene are MGHRA and YSYEKL. After removal of 4 bases from V and 4 bases from J, the junction contained 9 bases not matched to a gene. The CDR3 spells CASSRPGQGPNQPQHF. CDR3 DNA sequence: TGCGCCAGCAGCCGCCCTGGACAGGGACCGAATCAGCCCCAGCATTTT.

This clonotype appeared many times. This chain links TRBV29-1 with TRBJ1-1; 7 bases fit TRBD1. CDR3 length: 13 amino acids. Germline-derived CDR1 and CDR2 are SQVTM and ANQGSEA. Trimming took 6 bases from V and 6 from J; bases not matched to a gene: 10. In DNA, the CDR3 is TGCAGCGTAACGAGGGGGCGGGGGTCTGAAGCTTTCTTT. Its translation is CSVTRGRGSEAFF.

The chain recombines TRBV20-1 with TRBJ2-5, with a tentative D call TRBD2 (5 bases). Germline assignment: CDR1 DFQATT and CDR2 SNEGSKA (reference sequence). V was cut by 3 bases and J by 2 bases, with 13 bases left in between. The CDR3 consists of 14 residues. The CDR3 loop reads CSASPPRGQETQYF. CDR3 DNA sequence: TGCAGTGCTAGCCCCCCCCGGGGACAAGAGACCCAGTACTTC.

This clonotype was seen a handful of times. The rearrangement joins TRBV28 to TRBJ2-1; 12 positions match TRBD2. The CDR3 covers 15 residues. V was pared by 6 bases and J by 8 bases, with 8 bases of the junction left unmatched. Looked up from germline, CDR1 is MDHEN and CDR2 is SYDVKM. CDR3 region: CASSFGLAGPYEQFF. Written as DNA, the CDR3 is TGTGCCAGCAGCTTCGGACTAGCGGGGCCTTATGAGCAGTTCTTC.

The chain has TRBV24-1 and TRBJ2-1, with 9 positions matching TRBD1. V lost 2 bases and J lost 8; bases outside the gene matches: 6. The CDR3 loop spans 15 amino acids. CDR1 KGHDR and CDR2 SFDVKD come from the germline V gene. CDR3 DNA sequence: TGTGCCACCAGTGATTGGACAGGGGCAGGGGATGAGCAGTTCTTC. It encodes CATSDWTGAGDEQFF.

This clonotype was seen a few times. The chain has TRBV27 and TRBJ2-4; D possibly corresponds to TRBD1 (5 bases). Germline V gives CDR1 MNHEY, CDR2 SMNVEV (reference sequence). The CDR3 is 16 residues long. V lost 6 bases, J lost 0 bases, and 15 bases lay in between. CDR3 in amino acids: CASSTRQQLAKNIQYF. CDR3 DNA: TGTGCCAGCAGCACACGACAGCAACTAGCCAAAAACATTCAGTACTTC.

The gene calls are TRBV7-9 and TRBJ1-1, with D perhaps TRBD1 (5 bases). The V and J ends lost 5 bases and 5 bases respectively, with 21 bases between them. The CDR3 runs to 16 residues. Germline V CDR1 and CDR2: SEHNR, FQNEAQ (reference sequence). The CDR3 bases are TGTGCCAGCAGCCATTTGGACACCGCAACGAGGACTGAAGCTTTCTTT. Protein product: CASSHLDTATRTEAFF.